The rows below give T cell receptor beta chains drawn from one sample of a study of T cells in Graves' hyperthyroidism and ophthalmopathy. TCRdb reprocessed the multiplex PCR reads via MiXCR and lists one record per CDR3 protein. The profile covers over 350,000 distinct CDR3 sequences, with around 18% appearing a single time and around 40% taken by the ten largest. The sequencing sample was made of blood. The receptor source for this set is a man between 18 and 35 years old with Graves' ophthalmopathy. Both conserved end residues are part of each CDR3. The D gene is left open where the match is weak. Clone size is stated in some rows and not others, as once, few, many or a class when expanded.

v_gene	d_gene	j_gene	abundance	CDR3aa	CDR3nt
TRBV4-1	NA	TRBJ2-5	few	CASSQDVGELRGSQYF	TGCGCCAGCAGCCAAGATGTGGGGGAATTGCGAGGGTCCCAGTACTTC
TRBV5-6	TRBD1	TRBJ2-3	many	CASTSRDRELAQYF	TGTGCCAGCACCTCCCGGGACAGGGAGTTGGCGCAGTATTTT
TRBV18	NA	TRBJ1-1	many	CASSPTAGKGAFF	TGTGCCAGCTCACCCACAGCCGGTAAAGGAGCTTTCTTT
TRBV6-5	NA	TRBJ1-1	NA	CASSYLARYTEAFF	TGTGCCAGCAGTTACTTGGCCCGCTACACTGAAGCTTTCTTT
TRBV30	NA	TRBJ2-7	many	CAWSGGEQYF	TGTGCCTGGAGTGGGGGCGAGCAGTACTTC
TRBV19	NA	TRBJ1-2	NA	CASSIQGWDYGYTF	TGTGCCAGTAGTATTCAGGGGTGGGACTATGGCTACACCTTC
TRBV12-3/TRBV12-4	NA	TRBJ1-2	many	CASTEGRRNYGYTF	TGTGCCAGTACCGAGGGGCGAAGAAACTATGGCTACACCTTC
TRBV19	NA	TRBJ2-7	NA	CASSPFGTGDYEQYF	TGTGCCAGTAGTCCCTTCGGGACCGGGGACTACGAGCAGTACTTC
TRBV28	TRBD1	TRBJ1-4	NA	CASTKPGQDNEKLFF	TGTGCCAGCACAAAGCCGGGACAGGATAATGAAAAACTGTTTTTT
TRBV11-1	TRBD1	TRBJ2-5	many	CASSLGTVDTQYF	TGTGCCAGCAGCCTGGGGACAGTCGACACCCAGTACTTC
TRBV13	NA	TRBJ2-7	NA	CASSFSRQGSSYEQYF	TGTGCCAGCAGCTTCTCCAGGCAGGGAAGCTCCTACGAGCAGTACTTC
TRBV6-2/TRBV6-3	TRBD2	TRBJ2-7	NA	CASRAPGGGTWYEQYF	TGTGCCAGCAGGGCCCCGGGCGGGGGGACGTGGTACGAGCAGTACTTC
TRBV6-1	NA	TRBJ1-2	few	CASRETPGNHGYTF	TGTGCCAGCAGAGAAACGCCGGGAAACCATGGCTACACCTTC
TRBV5-5	TRBD1	TRBJ1-2	many	CASSFPRQGYGYTF	TGTGCCAGCAGCTTTCCACGACAGGGCTATGGCTACACCTTC
TRBV5-1	NA	TRBJ2-7	many	CASSFGAGSDEQYF	TGCGCCAGCAGCTTTGGGGCGGGGAGCGACGAGCAGTACTTC
TRBV20-1	NA	TRBJ2-5	NA	CSARDLQAETQYF	TGCAGTGCTAGAGATTTGCAAGCTGAGACCCAGTACTTC
TRBV3-1	TRBD2	TRBJ2-3	NA	CASSQVSGGAPRSQDTQYF	TGTGCCAGCAGCCAGGTTAGCGGGGGGGCCCCTAGGTCCCAAGATACGCAGTATTTT
TRBV6-2/TRBV6-3	NA	TRBJ2-1	many	CASSRAPFWEQFF	TGTGCCAGCAGCCGGGCGCCCTTCTGGGAGCAGTTCTTC
TRBV4-1	NA	TRBJ2-1	NA	CASSQGFARRLRNEQFF	TGCGCCAGCAGCCAAGGTTTTGCTAGACGCCTGCGCAATGAGCAGTTCTTC
TRBV11-2	NA	TRBJ2-5	many	CASSHLRGRTSGTQYF	TGTGCCAGCAGCCACCTCCGGGGGAGGACCTCGGGGACCCAGTACTTC
TRBV3-1	NA	TRBJ1-2	many	CASSVRGGYTF	TGTGCCAGCAGCGTCAGAGGGGGCTACACCTTC
TRBV12-3/TRBV12-4	NA	TRBJ2-7	many	CASSWRAGSGEQYF	TGTGCCAGCAGTTGGCGGGCAGGGAGTGGGGAGCAGTACTTC
TRBV7-9	NA	TRBJ2-5	many	CASSLEVMEKTQYF	TGTGCCAGCAGCTTAGAGGTGATGGAGAAGACCCAGTACTTC
TRBV7-9	NA	TRBJ2-1	once	CASSLVRGFQDEQFF	TGTGCCAGCAGCTTAGTCAGGGGCTTTCAGGATGAGCAGTTCTTC
TRBV19	NA	TRBJ1-6	few	CASSIAQETLSPLHF	TGTGCCAGTAGTATAGCCCAGGAGACTCTTTCACCCCTCCACTTT
TRBV7-2	NA	TRBJ2-3	NA	CASSLGGRHTDTQYF	TGTGCCAGCAGCTTAGGGGGGCGTCACACAGATACGCAGTATTTT